The 11 T cell receptor beta chains below were found in one sample sequenced in a study of T-cell memory formation after mild COVID-19. TCRdb passed the 5' RACE reads through MiXCR, listing each CDR3 protein once. The sample has fewer than 150,000 distinct CDR3 sequences, around a fifth seen once. Material for sequencing was PBMCs or a T cell subset sorted from them (not recorded which). The origin of the receptors is a man aged 18 to 35 who had mild COVID-19 (a few samples of this study predate the infection). Cell type and time point are not known.

The table lists this clonotype with a few counts. The genes are TRBV7-2 and TRBJ2-5, with 12 bases matching TRBD2. With 6 bases clipped from V and 4 bases from J, the junction kept 9 bases outside the gene matches. The CDR3 contains 16 residues. Germline V gene data show CDR1 as SGHTA and CDR2 as FQGNSA. CDR3: CASSRRLAGEGETQYF. For the CDR3, the DNA is TGTGCCAGCAGTCGCAGACTAGCGGGGGAGGGAGAGACCCAGTACTTC. Drawing the rest from reference TRBV7-2 and TRBJ2-5, the complete variable domain is GAGVSQSPSNKVTEKGKDVELRCDPISGHTALYWYRQSLGQGLEFLIYFQGNSAPDKSGLPSDRFSAERTGGSVSTLTIQRTQQEDSAVYLCASSRRLAGEGETQYFGPGTRLLVL.

This clonotype was seen a few times. The chain is built from TRBV30 and TRBJ1-6; unclear D gene. The CDR3 has 13 amino acids. Germline values: CDR1 GTSNPN, CDR2 SVGIG (reference sequence). Trimming removed 2 bases from V and 13 bases from J, with 15 bases in between. The CDR3 is CAWSPPYTGPLHF. The CDR3 DNA reads as TGTGCCTGGAGTCCGCCATACACGGGGCCCCTCCACTTT.

This chain links TRBV6-2 or TRBV6-3 with TRBJ2-7; the match to TRBD2 covers 7 bases. Germline values: CDR1 MNHEY, CDR2 SVGEGT. The CDR3 extends over 14 amino acids. After removal of 6 bases from V and 3 bases from J, the junction contained 8 bases not matched to a gene. This CDR3 is CASSQSGGNYEQYF. CDR3 in DNA: TGTGCCAGCAGCCAATCGGGGGGAAACTACGAGCAGTACTTC.

The genes are TRBV6-5 and TRBJ2-6; a possible D gene is TRBD1 (5 bases). This CDR3 contains 17 residues. The V end lost 5 bases, the J end lost 0 bases, and 14 bases lay between the germline ends. Germline V gene data show CDR1 as MNHEY and CDR2 as SVGAGI. CDR3 sequence: CASSRDSWNSGANVLTF. The CDR3 coding sequence is TGTGCCAGCAGTAGAGACAGTTGGAACTCTGGGGCCAACGTCCTGACTTTC.

The chain employs TRBV5-1 and TRBJ2-1, with a possible D match to TRBD1 (6 bases). The CDR3 is made up of 13 amino acids. The germline V and J ends were trimmed by 1 base and 5 bases, with 7 bases remaining between them. Germline V CDR1 and CDR2: SGHRS, YFSETQ. CDR3: CASSLYRDNEQFF. CDR3 DNA: TGCGCCAGCAGCTTGTACAGGGACAATGAGCAGTTCTTC.

The sample holds a few counts of this clonotype. The chain links TRBV7-9 to TRBJ1-5; D is undetermined. V was cut by 5 bases and J by 4 bases, with 9 bases left in between. The CDR3 covers 13 residues. CDR1 and CDR2 from the germline V gene are SEHNR and FQNEAQ (reference sequence). As DNA, the CDR3 is TGTGCCAGCAGCCCCCCTGGGAATCAGCCCCAGCATTTT. Translated, it gives CASSPPGNQPQHF.

This clonotype has only a few counts. This chain joins TRBV20-1 and TRBJ1-5; D might be TRBD1 (5 bases). Germline CDR1 reads DFQATT; CDR2 reads SNEGSKA (reference sequence). Trimming shortened V by 6 bases and J by 2 bases, and 14 bases separated the two germline ends. The CDR3 runs to 14 residues. DNA of the CDR3: TGCAGTGCCGTTGGGGGGACGCGCAATCAGCCCCAGCATTTT. Protein sequence: CSAVGGTRNQPQHF.

This clonotype was seen only a few times. V and J are TRBV6-4 and TRBJ2-3; 7 nucleotides line up with TRBD2. Germline V gene sequence: CDR1 MRHNA, CDR2 SNTAGT. This CDR3 contains 17 residues. V lost 4 bases and J lost 2; bases outside the gene matches: 12. The DNA for the CDR3 is TGTGCCAGCAGTGCTAGTCGAAGCGGGGAAAACACAGATACGCAGTATTTT. As protein: CASSASRSGENTDTQYF.

This clonotype was detected only a few times. The rearrangement uses TRBV20-1 and TRBJ2-7, with 9 bases matching TRBD1. With V trimmed by 3 bases and J by 5 bases, 2 bases remained unmatched. Germline V gene data show CDR1 as DFQATT and CDR2 as SNEGSKA (reference sequence). This CDR3 comprises 12 residues. The CDR3 sequence: CSARRQGDEQYF. CDR3 sequence (DNA): TGCAGTGCTAGGAGACAGGGGGACGAGCAGTACTTC.

The J gene is TRBJ1-2, the V gene TRBV10-3, with 11 bases matching TRBD1. V dropped 6 bases and J dropped 6; count of bases not matched to a gene: 12. Germline lookup yields CDR1 ENHRY and CDR2 SYGVKD. The CDR3 length is 16 residues. In DNA form, the CDR3 reads TGTGCCATCAGCTACGGACAGGGGGCACCGCTTCATGGCTACACCTTC. It yields the protein CAISYGQGAPLHGYTF.

There are a few counts of this clonotype. This chain connects TRBV4-3 to TRBJ2-2; possibly TRBD2 for D (5 bases). V was trimmed by 1 base and J by 5 bases, leaving 23 bases between them. Looked up from germline, CDR1 is LGHNA and CDR2 is YSLEER. This CDR3 has 19 amino acids. CDR3 sequence reads: CASSQGTSPSGIYTGELFF. CDR3 DNA: TGCGCCAGCAGCCAAGGGACTTCCCCTTCGGGTATATATACCGGGGAGCTGTTTTTT.